The 2 T cell receptor beta chains below all came from one sample that was sequenced in a study of glioma-infiltrating T cells. Using RNA template, CDR3s of TCR alpha and beta were amplified with iRepertoire arm-PCR. Using its own MiXCR run on the multiplex PCR reads, TCRdb lists one record per CDR3 protein. Among some 99,000 distinct CDR3 sequences, about 25% were seen once, and the ten largest hold roughly 37%. The sample consisted of glioma tissue, nonneoplastic brain tissue, or PBMCs (not recorded which). The receptors here all came from a human donor with low-grade glioma or glioblastoma, undergoing nonglioma brain surgery, or in good health (not recorded which).

Worth noting for this clonotype: At one of its ends the junction is not consistent with the germline gene, which may arise from a read error. The chain is built from TRBV18 and TRBJ1-6; no clear D gene. There are 15 residues in the CDR3. CDR1 is KGHSH and CDR2 is LQKENI in the germline V gene. The CDR3 nucleotides read TGTGCCAGCTCATCAGAGAGTCAGTTGAATTTACCCCTCCACTTT. This encodes CASSSESQLNLPLHF.

This clonotype appeared many times. The chain carries TRBV14 and TRBJ2-1; 8 nucleotides match TRBD2. The trim removed 5 bases at V and 0 bases at J, leaving 6 bases unmatched. This CDR3 has 16 residues. CDR1 and CDR2 (germline): SGHDN, FVKESK. The CDR3 DNA is TGTGCCAGCAGCGTATCTAGCGGGTTCTCCTACAATGAGCAGTTCTTC. This encodes CASSVSSGFSYNEQFF.